This entry concerns a single T cell receptor beta chain. The antigen is not known. The data derive from a study of T cells after yellow fever vaccination. General study findings and limits: Overlap between CD4 and CD8 compartments was detected for a small share of clonotypes.

There are 15 residues in the CDR3. The germline V and J ends were trimmed by 0 bases and 2 bases, with 11 bases remaining between them. The germline V gene encodes CDR1 SGHKS and CDR2 YYEKEE (reference sequence). Researchers made TCR cDNA using 5'RACE template switching, and this step added a universal primer site and UMIs. Each CDR3 protein is one row after TCRdb ran MiXCR on the 5' RACE reads. This table has around 610,000 distinct CDR3 sequences, roughly 14% appearing once. The clonotype originates from a man under 40 who received the YFV17D yellow fever vaccine. Sequencing was performed on PBMCs, taken on the day of the yellow fever booster vaccination. The chain joins TRBV5-5 to TRBJ2-5; possibly TRBD2 for D (5 bases). CDR3 residues: CASSLAVTGQETQYF. The CDR3 DNA follows: TGTGCCAGCAGCTTGGCGGTGACGGGGCAAGAGACCCAGTACTTC.